This TCR beta chain originates from a study of blood T cell repertoires in COVID-19. Study overall: The analysed material was cDNA or gDNA that came from T cells, B-cell-depleted T cells, or PBMCs.

In the original processing: The authors estimated nucleated cell counts from reference gene primer amplification. Assay: immunoSEQ multiplex PCR; the TCRdb copy retains only in-frame clones and omits some. V, J and clone size are taken as reported in that table, and D and trimming were inferred from the DNA itself. The profile covers over 200,000 clones, with roughly 80% appearing a single time and about 8% taken by the ten largest. This CDR3 has 15 amino acids. J lost 2 bases, V lost 1 base, and 2 bases had no gene match. Germline values: CDR1 SNHLY, CDR2 FYNNEI. The sequenced material came from peripheral blood. The chain couples TRBV2 to TRBJ1-5, with 7 bases identical to TRBD1. The sequence came from a woman of 80 years or more with acute or convalescent COVID-19. CDR3 nucleotides: TGTGCCAGCAGTGAAGGTGGACAGGGCAATCAGCCCCAGCATTTT. As protein: CASSEGGQGNQPQHF.